A selection of T cell receptor beta chains follows, all from one sample in a study of blood T cell repertoires in COVID-19. The table came from immunoSEQ multiplex PCR; TCRdb's copy has only in-frame clones and leaves some out. This table has 150,000 to 200,000 clones, roughly 90% appearing once. Material: peripheral blood. The source is a man between 60 and 70 years old with acute or convalescent COVID-19. Each CDR3 is given with its conserved first and last residue. The order of the fields is clone size, V gene, J gene, CDR3 protein. Clone size appears in some rows only: once, few, many, or a class for an expanded clone.

.	TRBV12-5	TRBJ2-5	CASALRSGQETQYF
.	TRBV28	TRBJ2-7	CASSSPRTGGSYEQYF
.	TRBV5-5	TRBJ1-6	CASSRQGAHYNSPLHF
.	TRBV10-3	TRBJ2-2	CAISESQYTGELFF
.	TRBV11-3	TRBJ1-1	CASSLSQGMGLVRAFF
.	TRBV27	TRBJ2-7	CASSPTGGRYEQYF
few	TRBV6-6	TRBJ1-5	CASSPGTGPRGSNQPQHF
.	TRBV7-8	TRBJ2-3	CASSLGGRADTQYF
.	TRBV30	TRBJ1-5	CAWSVELGNQPQHF
.	TRBV19	TRBJ1-4	CASSISGTGTNEKLFF
.	TRBV18	TRBJ1-1	CASSGDRNTEAFF
.	TRBV7-9	TRBJ2-5	CASSTPGTGGRETQYF
.	TRBV27	TRBJ1-1	CASTLQPGVAEAFF
once	TRBV6-6	TRBJ1-2	CASSLQVGYGYTF
.	TRBV5-4	TRBJ2-3	CASILTPSSVDTQYF
.	TRBV6-5	TRBJ1-2	CASSSTGWSYGYTF
.	TRBV12-3/TRBV12-4	TRBJ1-1	CASIQDINTEAFF
.	TRBV12-3/TRBV12-4	TRBJ2-1	CASRITGYSEQFF
once	TRBV9	TRBJ2-2	CASSGTGGQYTGELFF
.	TRBV3-1/TRBV3-2	TRBJ2-5	CASSPIAGETQYF
.	TRBV7-9	TRBJ2-7	CASSPVIGTSGSYEQYF
.	TRBV2	TRBJ2-7	CASNGRQGIHYEQYF
.	TRBV7-2	TRBJ1-2	CASSFPPLGYTF
.	TRBV2	TRBJ1-2	CASSEPLTYGYTF
.	TRBV6-1	TRBJ1-5	CASSARAGGDNQPQHF
.	TRBV14	TRBJ2-1	CASSPVGREEVSYEQFF
.	TRBV7-2	TRBJ1-2	CASSLGTGGAYGYTF
.	TRBV5-1	TRBJ1-1	CASSLGDRGPVFF
.	TRBV10-3	TRBJ1-3	CAISQQGSGGNTIYF
.	TRBV19	TRBJ2-7	CASRSSGSYEQYF
few	TRBV6-1	TRBJ1-2	CASSETGALGGYTF
.	TRBV5-3	TRBJ2-5	CARIWASGYEDQETQYF
.	TRBV5-6	TRBJ2-5	CASSFTQGVGETQYF
.	TRBV19	TRBJ1-2	CASIRGTANYGYTF
.	TRBV18	TRBJ1-1	CASSPPSVVNTEAFF
once	TRBV29-1	TRBJ1-2	CSVENRQGNYGYTF
once	TRBV7-8	TRBJ2-2	CASSAPGGLRLAGVPNTGELFF
.	TRBV6-1	TRBJ2-5	CASSGFRGRNQETQYF
.	TRBV11-3	TRBJ1-6	CATTRVRQGEDNSPLHF
.	TRBV7-9	TRBJ1-1	CASSPTGPTEAFF
.	TRBV5-5	TRBJ1-1	CASRFQVTNTEAFF
.	TRBV4-1	TRBJ1-5	CASSLGPDWNQPQHF
.	TRBV13	TRBJ1-6	CASSMGTGKSGPLHF
.	TRBV7-9	TRBJ2-7	CASSLIGGGSYEQYF
.	TRBV5-4	TRBJ2-3	CASSLSVAPTDTQYF